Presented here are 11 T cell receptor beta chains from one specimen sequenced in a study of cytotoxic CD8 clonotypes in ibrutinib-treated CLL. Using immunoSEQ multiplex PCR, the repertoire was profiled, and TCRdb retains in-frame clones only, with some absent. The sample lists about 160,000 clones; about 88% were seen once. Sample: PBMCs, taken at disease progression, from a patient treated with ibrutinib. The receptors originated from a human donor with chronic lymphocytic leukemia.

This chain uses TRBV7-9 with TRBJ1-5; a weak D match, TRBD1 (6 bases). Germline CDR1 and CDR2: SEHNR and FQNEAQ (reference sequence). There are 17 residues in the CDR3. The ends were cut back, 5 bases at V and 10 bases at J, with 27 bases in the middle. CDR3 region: CASSPGGGRRKISPQHF. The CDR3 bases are TGTGCCAGCAGCCCCGGGGGGGGCAGGCGGAAAATCAGCCCCCAGCATTTT.

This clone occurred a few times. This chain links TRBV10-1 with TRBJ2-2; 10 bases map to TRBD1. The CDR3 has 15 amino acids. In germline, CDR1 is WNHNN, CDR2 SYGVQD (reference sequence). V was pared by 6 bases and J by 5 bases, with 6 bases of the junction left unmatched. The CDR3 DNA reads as TGCGCCAGCAGCGGGACAGGGGTTTCGACCGGGGAGCTGTTTTTT. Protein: CASSGTGVSTGELFF.

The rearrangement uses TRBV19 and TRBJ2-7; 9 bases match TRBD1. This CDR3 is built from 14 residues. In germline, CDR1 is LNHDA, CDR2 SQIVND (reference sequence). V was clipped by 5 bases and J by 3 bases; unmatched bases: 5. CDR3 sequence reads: CASSWGQGDYEQYF. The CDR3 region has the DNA TGTGCCAGTAGTTGGGGACAGGGTGACTACGAGCAGTACTTC.

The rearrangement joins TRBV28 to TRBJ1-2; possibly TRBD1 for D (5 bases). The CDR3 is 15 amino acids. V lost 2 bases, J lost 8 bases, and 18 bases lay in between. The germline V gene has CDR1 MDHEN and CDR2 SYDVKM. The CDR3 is CASSLVKYGALGYTF. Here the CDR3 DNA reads TGTGCCAGCAGTTTAGTCAAGTATGGGGCTCTCGGCTACACCTTC.

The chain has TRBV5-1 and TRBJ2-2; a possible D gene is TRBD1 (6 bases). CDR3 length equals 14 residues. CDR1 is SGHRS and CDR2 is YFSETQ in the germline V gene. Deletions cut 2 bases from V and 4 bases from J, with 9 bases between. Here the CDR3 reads CASSLQGPTGELFF. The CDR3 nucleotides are TGCGCCAGCAGCTTACAGGGACCCACCGGGGAGCTGTTTTTT. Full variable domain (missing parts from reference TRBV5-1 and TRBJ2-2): KAGVTQTPRYLIKTRGQQVTLSCSPISGHRSVSWYQQTPGQGLQFLFEYFSETQRNKGNFPGRFSGRQFSNSRSEMNVSTLELGDSALYLCASSLQGPTGELFFGEGSRLTVL.

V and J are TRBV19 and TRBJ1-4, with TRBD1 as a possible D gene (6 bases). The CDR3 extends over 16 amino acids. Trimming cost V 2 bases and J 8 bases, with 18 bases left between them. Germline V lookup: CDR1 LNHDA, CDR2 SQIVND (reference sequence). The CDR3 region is CASSIKWGGNREKLFF. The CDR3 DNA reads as TGTGCCAGTAGTATAAAATGGGGGGGCAATCGGGAAAAACTGTTTTTT.

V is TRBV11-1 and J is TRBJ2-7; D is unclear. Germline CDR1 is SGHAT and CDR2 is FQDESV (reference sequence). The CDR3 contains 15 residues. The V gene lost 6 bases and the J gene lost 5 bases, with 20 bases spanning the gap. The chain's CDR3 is CASSPGWGLSHEQYF. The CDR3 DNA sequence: TGTGCCAGCAGTCCCGGGTGGGGATTAAGCCACGAGCAGTACTTC.

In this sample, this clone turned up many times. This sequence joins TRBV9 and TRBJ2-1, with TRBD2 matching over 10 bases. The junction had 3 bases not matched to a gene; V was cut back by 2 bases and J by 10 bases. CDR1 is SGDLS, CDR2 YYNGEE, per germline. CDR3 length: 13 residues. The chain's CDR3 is CASSVLLAGEQFF. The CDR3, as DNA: TGTGCCAGCAGCGTTCTACTAGCGGGAGAGCAGTTCTTC.

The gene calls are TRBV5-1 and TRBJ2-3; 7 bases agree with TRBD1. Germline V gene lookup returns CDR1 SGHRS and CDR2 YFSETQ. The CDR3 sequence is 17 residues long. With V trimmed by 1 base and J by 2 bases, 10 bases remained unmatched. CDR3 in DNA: TGCGCCAGCAGCTTGATGAGAACAGGGGCCTACACAGATACGCAGTATTTT. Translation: CASSLMRTGAYTDTQYF.

The CDR3 loop reads CASSLEPISSAPVDTQYF. CDR3 coding DNA: TGTGCCAGCAGCTTAGAGCCCATTTCAAGCGCCCCCGTAGATACGCAGTATTTT. The chain uses TRBV7-9 and TRBJ2-3; D unresolved. Germline lookup yields CDR1 SEHNR and CDR2 FQNEAQ (reference sequence). Trimming removed 1 base at V and 5 bases at J, with 22 bases between. The CDR3 loop spans 18 amino acids.

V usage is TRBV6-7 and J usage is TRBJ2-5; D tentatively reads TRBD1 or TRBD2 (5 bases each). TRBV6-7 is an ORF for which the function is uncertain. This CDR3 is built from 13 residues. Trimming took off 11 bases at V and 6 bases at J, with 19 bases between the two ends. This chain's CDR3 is CAGRDLSWKTQYF. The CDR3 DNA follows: TGTGCCGGAAGGGACCTCTCCTGGAAGACCCAGTACTTC.